This entry concerns a single T cell receptor (beta chain). Its antigen is unknown. No per-base quality is available; no much larger clone lies one base away. These data originate in a study of cytomegalovirus exposure and HLA in healthy donors listed by TCRdb under 2017. About the investigation overall: According to an earlier analysis of a few hundred of the donors, about 179 million T cells yielded 100 million or so unique TCR beta sequences and about 280 Gb of sequence data. Approximately 310 gigabases of sequencing data and approximately 84 million unique TCR sequences were included in an early release covering about 700 HLA-typed donors. The genetic ancestry cluster associated with self-reported Caucasian donors included around 76% of the roughly 380 genotyped donors. The study was designed to test whether signatures of past pathogen exposure could be identified by cataloging public T cell receptors. The T cell repertoires of around 730 subjects were profiled by immunosequencing and related to cytomegalovirus serostatus. A separate validation cohort of approximately 120 different subjects was used in addition to the 666-subject first cohort. To predict cytomegalovirus infection status, the study brought together high-throughput TCR immunosequencing, statistical association of individual TCRs with disease status, and machine learning. To study patterns of TCR occurrence, a later analysis re-analyzed previously published TCR beta repertoires from 666 donors and added high-resolution HLA genotyping. In the later analysis, no new phenotypic data were used to find candidate immune exposures; instead, reliance was placed on TCR beta sequences and their occurrence across donors. An earlier analysis of 500 to 650 of the donors applied high-throughput TCR beta sequencing to assess whether each TCR beta V gene segment acted as functional or pseudogenic. Donor age, sex, ethnicity and CMV serostatus were collected together with the repertoire data. Genome-wide SNP genotypes for about 55% of the roughly 670 donors were used in a later genetic analysis, which treated that subset as a discovery cohort. All discovery cohort repertoires had been generated using a single sequencing platform. HLA typing included class I and class II loci at four-digit resolution. Typing coverage differed by locus: A, B, C, DRB1 and DQB1 were typed in about 620-630 donors, DQA1 in about 500, DPA1 in around 600, and DPB1 in approximately 450. Five DR-DQ haplotypes were treated as single units for association and clustering because of strong linkage in the cohort. Among around 400 genotyped donors of the cohort, an average of about 220,000 unique TCR beta nucleotide sequences was sequenced per donor, of which about 20% were non-productive.

For CDR1 and CDR2, the germline V gene lists SGDLS and YYNGEE. Germline trimming: 3 bases from V, 7 bases from J; junction bases outside gene matches: 13. The CDR3 measures 16 amino acids from cysteine to phenylalanine. CDR3 DNA only is kept here, 48 bases in frame from base 1. The paper's findings and limits, for the study overall: The classifier was reported to diagnose cytomegalovirus status with high specificity and sensitivity in both the original cohort and the validation cohort. A further reported finding was that TCR beta sequences accurately predicted the HLA-A and HLA-B alleles for most subjects in the first cohort. Broadly in line with IMGT annotations, most TCR beta V segments showed up in productive rearrangements about 87% or about 30% of the time in an earlier analysis of some 590 of the donors. The study listed 150 to 200 TCR beta chains as associated with cytomegalovirus. Linkage disequilibrium might explain the correlated functional status among segregating V segments, but an unknown experimental factor could not be ruled out. Compared with equally common non-associated chains, HLA-associated TCR beta chains in a later analysis were more clonally expanded and had lower generation probabilities. In a later genetic analysis, a missense DCLRE1C variant was associated with V-gene and J-gene trimming of TCR beta chains, and the association was replicated in an independent cohort. Because HLA typing was missing for some donors at each locus, association tests included only the typed subset. Most CMV-associated TCR beta chains appeared to be HLA-restricted in a later analysis, and the HLA associations seemed to be driven largely by CMV exposure. Across donors, most TCR sequences were observed very rarely, whereas some public TCRs were present in many individuals. A cluster of highly shared sequence variants was judged likely to be a technical artifact of the sequencing pipeline. Strong co-occurrence of HLA alleles, especially DR and DQ, made assigning TCR associations to individual alleles difficult. A later analysis found that TCR association rates varied across HLA loci, with DRB1 alleles showing the most associated TCRs and HLA-C alleles the fewest. In this cohort, only TCR beta chains were sequenced, and detectable features were limited by the absence of alpha or paired-chain data. Immune exposure information for the cohort was limited to CMV serostatus. Some IMGT-functional V segments, including TRBV6-2 and TRBV6-3, could not be distinguished by the 87-base-pair reads and were therefore excluded. Fewer than 20 rarely observed V segments, including chromosome 9 orphons, were excluded from the earlier analysis of approximately 600 of the donors because counts were too low. In a later analysis, several top co-occurrence clusters were reported to appear linked to parvovirus B19, influenza, CMV and Epstein-Barr virus. A few of the identified cytomegalovirus-associated TCR beta chains were confirmed in vitro to be specific for cytomegalovirus antigens. Specific HLA alleles were associated with 15,000 to 20,000 TCR beta sequences at a false discovery rate of 0.05 in a later analysis. In a later genetic analysis, fewer N-insertions in productive TCRs were reported among donors in an Asian-associated ancestry cluster than the approximately 670-donor mean. According to the authors, the approach could potentially be generalized to other disease states and immunological phenotypes. Sequencing depth was assumed to be roughly uniform across donors in the presence/absence analyses, though that assumption may not hold.

The library was built by means of the immunoSEQ multiplex PCR assay. For the multiplex PCR, a mixture combining 60 forward primers for TCR Vbeta segments and 13 reverse primers for TCR Jbeta segments was used. A multiplex PCR assay on genomic DNA amplified the CDR3 region of rearranged TCR beta genes. On the Illumina HiSeq System, the amplified TCR beta libraries were sequenced as 87-base-pair reads. The authors processed their data as follows. A later analysis tallied roughly 78 million unique TCR beta chains across the roughly 610 repertoires, and around 9.9 million of those chains were shared by two or more donors. Raw reads were error-corrected and collapsed into unique sequences by a nearest-neighbor algorithm in which closely related sequences were merged to remove PCR and sequencing errors. V, D and J gene segments were assigned by aligning CDR3 sequences to IMGT reference sequences. For a sequence to be retained, at least a six-nucleotide match to both a V gene segment and a J gene segment was required. Rearrangements were called productive when the CDR3 lacked stop codons and stayed in frame with V and J; all others were non-productive. CDR3 was defined by IMGT convention, running from the second conserved V-encoded cysteine to the conserved J-encoded phenylalanine. The earlier analysis of fewer than 750 of the donors excluded sequences that lacked an unambiguous match to a single V gene segment. An earlier analysis of approximately 590 of the donors called V segments functional above 56.7% productive rearrangements and segregating when the between-donor standard deviation exceeded 5%. To diagnose cytomegalovirus status from the catalog of TCR beta chain sequences, a statistical classification framework was built. In a later analysis, V and J genes were assigned by comparing TCR nucleotide sequences against IMGT/GENE-DB human TR gene sequences. Using the TCRdist pipeline, a later analysis assigned CDR3 sequences along with most-parsimonious VDJ recombination scenarios. In a later analysis, every TCR beta chain was defined by the combination of its CDR3 amino acid sequence and its V-gene family, and reads without a unique V-gene family were dropped. As a way to deal with suspected cross-contamination and a sequencing artifact, a later analysis dropped 592 nucleotide sequences that were highly shared and had low generation probability. For each public chain, a later analysis derived a clonal expansion index from normalized ranks of inferred template counts within each repertoire. Generation probabilities in a later analysis came from a VDJ recombination model fitted to out-of-frame rearrangements, and those results were checked against IGoR. In a later analysis, hypergeometric tests were used to score TCR-TCR, TCR-HLA and TCR-CMV co-occurrence, with a repertoire-size bias correction applied to TCR pairs. False discovery rates were estimated in a later analysis by permuting HLA or CMV assignments 20 times. In a later analysis, co-occurring TCRs were grouped using DBSCAN, with TCRdist sequence similarity added in when clustering inside HLA-allele-positive subsets. Repertoires with fewer than 30,000 or more than 120,000 public chains, plus five repertoires with anomalous nucleotide sharing, were excluded from co-occurrence clustering. What TCRdb holds here is the immuneACCESS table cut down to in-frame rearrangements. Part of the clones is not present; checked against another copy, under half of the missing clones reflect an unresolved V gene, and the others are unexplained. The V and J calls and the clone size are those of that table, but D and trimming were determined from the DNA. Within this sample are about 160,000 clones, with around nine tenths of them counted one time only. 0.75% to 0.95% of the sample rests with the top ten.

The cohort comprised fewer than 700 healthy bone marrow donors. All cohort members were sampled while nominally healthy, although unrecorded immune exposures were likely present. The donor tested CMV seronegative and was one of the 352 seronegative cohort members. A peripheral blood sample was collected from each donor, and TCR beta sequencing was performed on peripheral blood mononuclear cells. The Qiagen DNeasy Blood Extraction Kit was used to extract genomic DNA from the blood cell samples. The chain links TRBV9 with TRBJ1-2; a stretch of 9 junction bases matches TRBD1. The sequence derives from a woman aged 25 to 39 in good health and CMV-seronegative. Sequenced sample: PBMCs. The DNA sequence is TGTGCCAGCAGCGAGGGCACGGGACAGGGTGTTAGTGGCTACACCTTC. The translation is CASSEGTGQGVSGYTF.